Detailed here is one T cell receptor (beta chain). In the original processing: Scientists estimated how many nucleated cells there were by amplifying reference gene primers. TCRdb's table, derived via immunoSEQ multiplex PCR, lists solely in-frame clones and lacks some. The DNA was the basis for D and trimming; V, J and clone size are from that table. In the table there are 55,000 to 80,000 clones, about 80% of which are singletons. The sample is drawn from a study of blood T cell repertoires in COVID-19. On the study more broadly: Samples of COVID-19 (acute and convalescent) were obtained from the United States, Italy and Spain. PBMCs, B-cell-depleted T cells, or T cells were the source of the cDNA or gDNA that made up the material.

V was pared by 2 bases and J by 2 bases, with 10 bases between. The CDR3 extends over 14 amino acids. The germline V gene has CDR1 MNHEY and CDR2 SVGAGI. This TCR was sampled from a man older than 75 with active COVID-19. The V and J genes are TRBV6-5 and TRBJ2-7; D is unclear. What was sequenced was peripheral blood. CDR3 coding DNA: TGTGCCAGCAGTTACAGTACCTCTACCTACGAGCAGTACTTC. Translated: CASSYSTSTYEQYF.